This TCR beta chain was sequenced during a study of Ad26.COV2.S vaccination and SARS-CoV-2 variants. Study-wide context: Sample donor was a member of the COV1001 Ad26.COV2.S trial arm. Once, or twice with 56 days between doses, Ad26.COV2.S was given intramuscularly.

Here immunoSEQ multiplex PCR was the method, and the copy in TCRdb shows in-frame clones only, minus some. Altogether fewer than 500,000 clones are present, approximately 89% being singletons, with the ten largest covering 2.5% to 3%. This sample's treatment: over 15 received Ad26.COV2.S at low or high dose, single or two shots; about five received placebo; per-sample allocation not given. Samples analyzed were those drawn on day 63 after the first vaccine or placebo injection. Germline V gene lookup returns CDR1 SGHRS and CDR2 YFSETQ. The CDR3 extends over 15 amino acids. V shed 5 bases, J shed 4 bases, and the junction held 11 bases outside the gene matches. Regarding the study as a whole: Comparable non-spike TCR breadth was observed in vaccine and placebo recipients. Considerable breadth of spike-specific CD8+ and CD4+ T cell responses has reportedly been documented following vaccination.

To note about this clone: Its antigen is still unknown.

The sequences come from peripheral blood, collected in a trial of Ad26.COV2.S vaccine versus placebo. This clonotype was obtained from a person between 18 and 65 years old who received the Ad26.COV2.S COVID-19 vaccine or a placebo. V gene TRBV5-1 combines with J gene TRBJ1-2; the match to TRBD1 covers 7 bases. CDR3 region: CASRQSTGDSYGYTF. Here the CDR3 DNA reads TGCGCCAGCAGACAAAGTACAGGGGATAGCTATGGCTACACCTTC. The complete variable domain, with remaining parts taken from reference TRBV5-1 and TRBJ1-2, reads KAGVTQTPRYLIKTRGQQVTLSCSPISGHRSVSWYQQTPGQGLQFLFEYFSETQRNKGNFPGRFSGRQFSNSRSEMNVSTLELGDSALYLCASRQSTGDSYGYTFGSGTRLTVV.